Listed below are T cell receptor beta chains from one sample, sequenced in a study of cytomegalovirus exposure and HLA in healthy donors. Some clones are missing from TCRdb's copy, which holds only in-frame ones; the method was immunoSEQ multiplex PCR. The table shows about 170,000 clones, with around 62% occurring only once. Input material: PBMCs. These receptor sequences come from a man in his forties or fifties in good health and CMV-seronegative. Both conserved end residues are part of each CDR3. The D gene is left open where the match is weak. Only part of the rows carry a size: once, few, many, or a class if the clone is expanded.

size | J | D | V | CDR3 | DNA
few | TRBJ2-2 | TRBD2 | TRBV5-1 | CASSSGLAGDGTGELFF | TGCGCCAGCAGCTCGGGACTAGCGGGAGACGGGACCGGGGAGCTGTTTTTT
. | TRBJ2-3 | TRBD1 | TRBV12-5 | CATRRTGDSDTQYF | TGTGCTACCCGGAGGACAGGGGATTCAGATACGCAGTATTTT
. | TRBJ1-5 | TRBD1 | TRBV6-5 | CASSQTGGVLLPQHF | TGTGCCAGCAGCCAGACAGGGGGCGTATTACTGCCCCAGCATTTT
. | TRBJ2-2 | TRBD1 | TRBV2 | CASSAGTGGRQTGELFF | TGTGCCAGCAGTGCTGGGACAGGGGGCCGTCAGACCGGGGAGCTGTTTTTT
. | TRBJ2-1 | . | TRBV29-1 | CSVEEPQGQFF | TGCAGCGTTGAAGAGCCCCAGGGGCAGTTCTTC
. | TRBJ1-2 | . | TRBV14 | CASSQGQLYGYTF | TGTGCCAGCAGCCAAGGACAGCTTTATGGCTACACCTTC
. | TRBJ1-5 | . | TRBV5-1 | CASSLDPGSNQPQHF | TGCGCCAGCAGCCTAGACCCCGGAAGCAATCAGCCCCAGCATTTT
. | TRBJ1-4 | . | TRBV7-8 | CASSDFKNEKLFF | TGTGCCAGCAGCGACTTCAAGAATGAAAAACTGTTTTTT
few | TRBJ1-1 | . | TRBV6-4 | CASSAEGWTEAFF | TGTGCCAGCAGTGCCGAGGGATGGACTGAAGCTTTCTTT
once | TRBJ2-7 | TRBD2 | TRBV18 | CASSPSTSGSYEQYF | TGTGCCAGCTCACCATCTACTAGCGGGAGTTACGAGCAGTACTTC
. | TRBJ1-4 | . | TRBV5-1 | CASRTPTNEKLFF | TGCGCCAGCAGGACACCAACTAATGAAAAACTGTTTTTT
few | TRBJ1-4 | . | TRBV30 | CAWSVLEGNEKLFF | TGTGCCTGGAGTGTACTGGAGGGTAATGAAAAACTGTTTTTT
few | TRBJ2-3 | TRBD1 | TRBV5-8 | CASSVGTDRTDTQYF | TGTGCCAGCAGCGTGGGGACAGACCGCACAGATACGCAGTATTTT
. | TRBJ2-7 | TRBD2 | TRBV7-2 | CASSLVAGDSSYEQYF | TGTGCCAGCAGCTTAGTAGCGGGGGACAGCTCCTACGAGCAGTACTTC
. | TRBJ2-3 | TRBD1 | TRBV29-1 | CSVARGREDTQYF | TGCAGCGTCGCCAGGGGGCGGGAAGATACGCAGTATTTT
once | TRBJ1-5 | . | TRBV5-5 | CASSLRADLGGQPQHF | TGTGCCAGCAGCTTGCGCGCGGACCTGGGGGGTCAGCCCCAGCATTTT
. | TRBJ1-4 | . | TRBV7-9 | CASSLESGFNEKLFF | TGTGCCAGCAGCTTAGAATCAGGGTTTAATGAAAAACTGTTTTTT
few | TRBJ2-7 | TRBD2 | TRBV4-2 | CASSRGLEVPYEQYF | TGTGCCAGCAGCAGAGGACTAGAGGTTCCCTACGAGCAGTACTTC
. | TRBJ2-3 | TRBD2 | TRBV27 | CASGGLARDTQYF | TGTGCCAGCGGGGGACTAGCGCGAGATACGCAGTATTTT
. | TRBJ1-5 | . | TRBV5-5 | CASSYSGYQPQHF | TGTGCCAGCAGCTACAGCGGCTATCAGCCCCAGCATTTT
. | TRBJ1-2 | . | TRBV7-9 | CSSSDGSDGYTF | TGTTCCAGCAGCGACGGGTCGGATGGCTACACCTTC
few | TRBJ1-5 | TRBD1 | TRBV28 | CASSLLQGADSNQPQHF | TGTGCCAGCAGTTTATTACAGGGGGCAGATTCCAATCAGCCCCAGCATTTT
. | TRBJ1-3 | . | TRBV6-5 | CASSYSAQISGNTIYF | TGTGCCAGCAGTTACTCGGCACAGATCTCTGGAAACACCATATATTTT
. | TRBJ1-4 | TRBD1 | TRBV5-8 | CASSLVRAPGGKLFF | TGTGCCAGCAGCTTGGTCCGCGCTCCAGGGGGAAAACTGTTTTTT
. | TRBJ1-5 | . | TRBV18 | CASSVQKGDDQPQHF | TGTGCCAGCTCAGTCCAGAAGGGGGATGATCAGCCCCAGCATTTT
. | TRBJ2-7 | TRBD2 | TRBV19 | CASSRSGGAKSYEQYF | TGTGCCAGTAGTAGAAGCGGGGGGGCCAAGTCCTACGAGCAGTACTTC
once | TRBJ1-5 | . | TRBV11-2 | CASSLGRSNQPQHF | TGTGCCAGCAGCTTAGGCCGGAGCAATCAGCCCCAGCATTTT
few | TRBJ2-1 | TRBD1 | TRBV5-4 | CASSWDRGNEQFF | TGTGCCAGCAGCTGGGACAGGGGGAATGAGCAGTTCTTC
few | TRBJ1-4 | TRBD1 | TRBV28 | CASSDQGAEKLFF | TGTGCCAGCAGTGATCAGGGGGCTGAAAAACTGTTTTTT
once | TRBJ1-3 | . | TRBV2 | CASSRAGRSGNTIYF | TGTGCCAGCAGTAGGGCAGGGCGCTCTGGAAACACCATATATTTT
. | TRBJ2-6 | . | TRBV2 | CASSADTGANVLTF | TGTGCCAGCAGTGCGGACACTGGGGCCAACGTCCTGACTTTC
few | TRBJ1-4 | . | TRBV18 | CASSPTRGTNEKLFF | TGTGCCAGCTCACCAACTAGGGGGACTAATGAAAAACTGTTTTTT